Listed below are T cell receptor beta chains from one sample, sequenced in a study of blood T cell repertoires in COVID-19. Profiled with immunoSEQ multiplex PCR; TCRdb holds only in-frame clones, not every one. The data hold 180,000 or so clones, with 70% to 90% observed a single time. Sequencing used peripheral blood. These receptors came from a woman aged 60-70 years with COVID-19, enrolled during active disease. CDR3s include the opening cysteine and the closing phenylalanine or tryptophan. A D gene is named only where the DNA matches it firmly. Size is omitted from some rows. Given values are once, few, many or a class for expanded clones.

v_call	clone_size	d_call	j_call	cdr3_nt	cdr3_aa
TRBV6-5	.	TRBD1	TRBJ2-7	TGTGCCAGCAATGTGGGACAGAACTACGAGCAGTACTTC	CASNVGQNYEQYF
TRBV28	.	TRBD2	TRBJ2-7	TGTGCCAGCAGGCGAATAACGGGAGGACCGAGGGGAGAGCAGTACTTC	CASRRITGGPRGEQYF
TRBV12-5	.	TRBD2	TRBJ2-7	TGTGCTAGTGAGGAAGCGGGAGGCTACGAGCAGTACTTC	CASEEAGGYEQYF
TRBV4-1	.	TRBD1	TRBJ2-2	TGCGCCAGCAGCTTAGGACAGGGTAACACCGGGGAGCTGTTTTTT	CASSLGQGNTGELFF
TRBV4-2	.	TRBD2	TRBJ2-3	TGTGCCAGCAGTCACCTACTAGCGGACAGCACAGATACGCAGTATTTT	CASSHLLADSTDTQYF
TRBV12-2	.	.	TRBJ2-7	TGTGCAAGTCGCCCCCCTAGCGCCTACGAGCAGTACTTC	CASRPPSAYEQYF
TRBV4-3	.	TRBD2	TRBJ2-7	TGCGCCAGCAGCCAAGCTTCCCCTCTAGCGGGTCCTTCCTACGAGCAGTACTTC	CASSQASPLAGPSYEQYF
TRBV6-5	.	.	TRBJ2-1	TGTGCCAGCAGCCCCACTAGCATCAATGAGCAGTTCTTC	CASSPTSINEQFF
TRBV7-2	once	.	TRBJ2-1	TGTGCCAGCAGCCGAGAGTACAATGAGCAGTTCTTC	CASSREYNEQFF
TRBV29-1	.	TRBD1	TRBJ1-2	TGCAGCGTTGATCGGGACAGCCAAGACTTTTATGGCTACACCTTC	CSVDRDSQDFYGYTF
TRBV4-3	few	TRBD2	TRBJ2-5	TGCGCCAGCAGCCAAGATCTAAGCGGGAGGGTTGGTGAGACCCAGTACTTC	CASSQDLSGRVGETQYF
TRBV24-1	.	.	TRBJ2-3	TGTGCCACCAGTGATTTGCGGCGAGGGAGAGGGTCAGATACGCAGTATTTT	CATSDLRRGRGSDTQYF
TRBV19	once	.	TRBJ2-1	TGTGCCAGTAGTGAACAGGACAATGAGCAGTTCTTC	CASSEQDNEQFF
TRBV30	.	.	TRBJ1-5	TGTGCCTGGAGTCCCGTTATACCGGGCCCCGGGAGGCCCCAGCATTTT	CAWSPVIPGPGRPQHF
TRBV2	few	.	TRBJ1-6	TGTGCCAGCAGTGGAGACGGACAGCCAAATTCACCCCTCCACTTT	CASSGDGQPNSPLHF
TRBV7-9	.	TRBD1	TRBJ1-1	TGTGCCAGCAGCTTATCTACAGGGGTTACTGAAGCTTTCTTT	CASSLSTGVTEAFF
TRBV15	.	TRBD1	TRBJ1-2	TGTGCCACCAGCAGGGGGACAGGGGAAATCTATGGCTACACCTTC	CATSRGTGEIYGYTF
TRBV6-5	.	.	TRBJ2-2	TGTGCCAGCAGTTCGTCCCGGGGGAACACCGGGGAGCTGTTTTTT	CASSSSRGNTGELFF
TRBV5-1	.	TRBD1	TRBJ1-5	TGCGCCAGCAGCTTGTGGGGGACAGGACAGCCCCAGCATTTT	CASSLWGTGQPQHF
TRBV11-2	once	TRBD2	TRBJ2-3	TGTGCCAGCAGCTTAAAACCGGGACTAGCGGGAGCCATCACAGATACGCAGTATTTT	CASSLKPGLAGAITDTQYF
TRBV19	.	.	TRBJ1-2	TGTGCCAGTAGTGGACCTGGGTTTGCCAGCGGTGGCTACACCTTC	CASSGPGFASGGYTF
TRBV5-5	.	.	TRBJ2-7	TGTGCCAGCAGCCCCACAGGGTTTCGCTACGAGCAGTACTTC	CASSPTGFRYEQYF
TRBV7-2	.	TRBD1	TRBJ1-4	TGTGCCAGCAGCCCGGTTGCAGGGGGTATCGGAAAACTGTTTTTT	CASSPVAGGIGKLFF
TRBV27	.	TRBD2	TRBJ2-2	TGTGCCAGCAGACTACTAGCGGGAGTAACTAGCGGGGAGCTGTTTTTT	CASRLLAGVTSGELFF
TRBV19	.	TRBD1	TRBJ2-5	TGTGCCAGTAGTATAAACGACAGGGGCAGAGAGACCCAGTACTTC	CASSINDRGRETQYF
TRBV5-6	.	TRBD1	TRBJ1-1	TGTGCCAGCAGCTTTGGGACAGGCCTATTGAACACTGAAGCTTTCTTT	CASSFGTGLLNTEAFF
TRBV29-1	.	.	TRBJ2-7	TGCAGCGTTCAAGACAGTCCCCTCCCCTACGAGCAGTACTTC	CSVQDSPLPYEQYF
TRBV11-2	once	.	TRBJ1-2	TGTGCCAGCAGCGGGACAATGGTCTATGGCTACACCTTC	CASSGTMVYGYTF
TRBV28	once	TRBD2	TRBJ2-1	TGTGCCAGCCCTTCGAGAGAGGGGCTAGCGGGAGCCAAGGTGGATGAGCAGTTCTTC	CASPSREGLAGAKVDEQFF
TRBV6-5	.	TRBD1	TRBJ1-4	TGTGCCAGCAGTTATACACAGGGGGCTAATGAAAAACTGTTTTTT	CASSYTQGANEKLFF
TRBV7-2	.	.	TRBJ2-1	TGTGCCAGCAGCTTAGTGCCGGGGAATGAGCAGTTCTTC	CASSLVPGNEQFF
TRBV19	.	.	TRBJ2-1	TGTGCCAGTAGTATAACGGGAACTGAGCAGTTCTTC	CASSITGTEQFF
TRBV19	few	.	TRBJ2-3	TGTGCCAGTAGGAACCAAGGAGCGCAGTATTTT	CASRNQGAQYF
TRBV5-4	.	TRBD2	TRBJ2-1	TGTGCCAGCAGCCCCCGACTGGCGGGAGGGTACAATGAGCAGTTCTTC	CASSPRLAGGYNEQFF
TRBV19	.	TRBD2	TRBJ2-1	TGTGCCAGTAGCGGGAGGGCCTCAGACACCTACAATGAGCAGTTCTTC	CASSGRASDTYNEQFF
TRBV3-1/TRBV3-2	.	TRBD1	TRBJ1-1	TGTGCCAGCAGCCCTCTACGGACAGGGAGCACTGAAGCTTTCTTT	CASSPLRTGSTEAFF
TRBV24-1	few	.	TRBJ1-4	TGTGCCACCAGTGACAGGGGTGAAAAACTGTTTTTT	CATSDRGEKLFF
TRBV6-6	.	TRBD2	TRBJ2-2	TGTGCCAGCAGTCGACTAGCGGGAGGGAACACCGGGGAGCTGTTTTTT	CASSRLAGGNTGELFF